This T cell receptor (beta chain) was profiled in a study of blood T cells in healthy people across ages. V was clipped by 2 bases and J by 3 bases, with 11 bases between them. The V gene's germline CDR1 is DFQATT and CDR2 SNEGSKA (reference sequence). The CDR3 has 13 amino acids. Regarding this clonotype: The target antigen is unknown.

Together with a sample-barcoded 5' primer, a J-beta primer mix was included in a second PCR lasting roughly 6 to 12 cycles. TCRdb passed the 5' RACE reads through MiXCR, listing each CDR3 protein once. The data show over 700,000 distinct CDR3 sequences, 20% to 30% seen once. Findings of the study overall: TCR beta diversity was tightly associated with the proportion of naive T cells.

This same sample was also taken into another study, of T cells of mothers and their children.

This TCR was recovered from a boy aged 10-17 years in good health. The chain links TRBV20-1 to TRBJ2-7; D not resolved. The sample comprised blood. The CDR3, as DNA: TGCAGTGCTAGACCACCTGGGAACTACGAGCAGTACTTC. Amino acids: CSARPPGNYEQYF.